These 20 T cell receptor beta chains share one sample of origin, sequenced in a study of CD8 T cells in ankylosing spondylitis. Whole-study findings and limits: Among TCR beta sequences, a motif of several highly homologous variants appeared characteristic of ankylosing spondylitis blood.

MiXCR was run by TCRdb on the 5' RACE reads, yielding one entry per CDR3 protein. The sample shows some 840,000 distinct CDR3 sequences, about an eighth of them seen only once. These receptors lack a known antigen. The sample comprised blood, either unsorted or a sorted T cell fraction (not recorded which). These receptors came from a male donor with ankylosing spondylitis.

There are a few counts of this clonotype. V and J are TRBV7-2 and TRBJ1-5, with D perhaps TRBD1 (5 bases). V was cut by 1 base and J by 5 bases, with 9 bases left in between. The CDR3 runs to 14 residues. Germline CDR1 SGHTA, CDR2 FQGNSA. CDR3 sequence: CASSLVGGYQPQHF. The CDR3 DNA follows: TGTGCCAGCAGCTTAGTTGGGGGGTATCAGCCCCAGCATTTT.

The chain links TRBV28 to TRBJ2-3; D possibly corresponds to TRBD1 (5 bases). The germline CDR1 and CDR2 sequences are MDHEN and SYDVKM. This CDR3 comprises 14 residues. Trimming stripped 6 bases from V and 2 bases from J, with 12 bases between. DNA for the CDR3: TGTGCCAGCAGGTTGACAGCCTTCACAGATACGCAGTATTTT. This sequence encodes CASRLTAFTDTQYF. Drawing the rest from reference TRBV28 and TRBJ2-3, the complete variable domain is DVKVTQSSRYLVKRTGEKVFLECVQDMDHENMFWYRQDPGLGLRLIYFSYDVKMKEKGDIPEGYSVSREKKERFSLILESASTNQTSMYLCASRLTAFTDTQYFGPGTRLTVL.

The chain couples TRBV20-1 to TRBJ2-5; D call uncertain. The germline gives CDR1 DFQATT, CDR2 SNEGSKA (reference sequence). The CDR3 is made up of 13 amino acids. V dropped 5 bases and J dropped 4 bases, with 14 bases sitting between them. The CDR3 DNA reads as TGCAGTGCTTTAACCCTAGTTCCAGAGACCCAGTACTTC. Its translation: CSALTLVPETQYF.

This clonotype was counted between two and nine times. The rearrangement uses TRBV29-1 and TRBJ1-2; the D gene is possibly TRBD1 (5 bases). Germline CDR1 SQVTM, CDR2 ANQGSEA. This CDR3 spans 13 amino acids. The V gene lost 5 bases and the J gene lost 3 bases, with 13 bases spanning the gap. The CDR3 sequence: CSVLSDSHYGYTF. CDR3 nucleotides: TGCAGCGTTTTATCCGACAGTCACTATGGCTACACCTTC.

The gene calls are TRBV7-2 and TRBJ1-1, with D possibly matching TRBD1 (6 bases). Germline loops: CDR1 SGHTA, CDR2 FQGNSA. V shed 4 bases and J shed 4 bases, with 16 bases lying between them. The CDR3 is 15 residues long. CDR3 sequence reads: CASSYGTGWTTEAFF. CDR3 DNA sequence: TGTGCCAGCAGCTACGGAACAGGGTGGACCACTGAAGCTTTCTTT.

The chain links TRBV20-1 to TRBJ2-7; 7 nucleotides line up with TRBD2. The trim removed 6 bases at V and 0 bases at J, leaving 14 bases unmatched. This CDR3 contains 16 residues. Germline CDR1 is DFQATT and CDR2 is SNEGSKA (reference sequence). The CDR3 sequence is CSAAPSPSGTSYEQYF. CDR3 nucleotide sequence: TGCAGTGCGGCTCCCTCCCCTAGCGGAACCTCCTACGAGCAGTACTTC.

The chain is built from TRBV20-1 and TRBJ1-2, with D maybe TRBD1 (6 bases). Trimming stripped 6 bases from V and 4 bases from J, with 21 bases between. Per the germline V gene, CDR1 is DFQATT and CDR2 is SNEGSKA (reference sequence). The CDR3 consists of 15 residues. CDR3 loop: CSARPPGQESYGYTF. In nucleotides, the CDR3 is TGCAGTGCGCGACCTCCGGGACAAGAGAGCTATGGCTACACCTTC.

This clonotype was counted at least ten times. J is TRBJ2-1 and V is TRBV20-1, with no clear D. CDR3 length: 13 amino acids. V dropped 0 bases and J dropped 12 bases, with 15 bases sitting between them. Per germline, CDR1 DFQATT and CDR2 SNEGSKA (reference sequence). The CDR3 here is CSARELWAPGQFF. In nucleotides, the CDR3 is TGCAGTGCTAGAGAGTTGTGGGCTCCAGGGCAGTTCTTC.

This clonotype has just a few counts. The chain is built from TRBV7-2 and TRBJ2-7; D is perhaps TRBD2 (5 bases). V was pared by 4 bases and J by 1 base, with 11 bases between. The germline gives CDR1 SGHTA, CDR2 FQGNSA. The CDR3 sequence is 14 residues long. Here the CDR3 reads CASSWIGVSYEQYF. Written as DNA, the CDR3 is TGTGCCAGCAGCTGGATCGGGGTTTCCTACGAGCAGTACTTC.

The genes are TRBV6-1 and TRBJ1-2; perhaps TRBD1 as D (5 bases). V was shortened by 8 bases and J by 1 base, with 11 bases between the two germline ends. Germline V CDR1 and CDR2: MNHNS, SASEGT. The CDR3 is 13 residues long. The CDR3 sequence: CASGGGINYGYTF. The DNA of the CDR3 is TGTGCCAGCGGGGGAGGCATTAACTATGGCTACACCTTC.

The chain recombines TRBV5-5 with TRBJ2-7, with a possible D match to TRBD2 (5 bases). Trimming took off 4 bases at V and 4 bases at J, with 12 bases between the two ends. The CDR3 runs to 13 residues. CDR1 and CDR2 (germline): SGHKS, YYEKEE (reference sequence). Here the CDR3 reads CASSRRDLYEQYF. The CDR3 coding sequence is TGTGCCAGCAGCCGCCGGGATTTATACGAGCAGTACTTC.

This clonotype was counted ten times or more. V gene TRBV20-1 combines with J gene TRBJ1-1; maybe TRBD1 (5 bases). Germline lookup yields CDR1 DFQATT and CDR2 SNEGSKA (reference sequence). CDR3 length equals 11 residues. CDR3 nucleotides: TGCAGGGCCCGCTCAGGGTCTGAAGCTTTCTTT. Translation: CRARSGSEAFF.

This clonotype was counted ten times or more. The chain's CDR3 is CASSYRDGSNQPQHF. DNA of the CDR3: TGTGCCAGCAGTTACAGGGATGGCAGCAATCAGCCCCAGCATTTT. The chain has TRBV2 and TRBJ1-5; perhaps TRBD1 as D (6 bases). V lost 5 bases to trimming and J lost 1 base, with 12 bases between them. This CDR3 comprises 15 residues. Germline V gene data show CDR1 as SNHLY and CDR2 as FYNNEI.

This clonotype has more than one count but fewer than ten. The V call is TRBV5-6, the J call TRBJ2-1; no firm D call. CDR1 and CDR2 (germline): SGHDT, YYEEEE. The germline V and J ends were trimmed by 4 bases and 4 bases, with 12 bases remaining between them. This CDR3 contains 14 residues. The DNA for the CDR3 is TGTGCCAGCAGCCTTCAGGACCCTTACAATGAGCAGTTCTTC. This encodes CASSLQDPYNEQFF.

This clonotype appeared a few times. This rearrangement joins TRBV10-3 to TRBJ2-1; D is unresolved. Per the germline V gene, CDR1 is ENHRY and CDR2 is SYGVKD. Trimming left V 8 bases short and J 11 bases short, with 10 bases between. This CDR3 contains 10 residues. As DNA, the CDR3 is TGTGCCATCGGCGGACGGCAGCAGTTCTTC. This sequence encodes CAIGGRQQFF.

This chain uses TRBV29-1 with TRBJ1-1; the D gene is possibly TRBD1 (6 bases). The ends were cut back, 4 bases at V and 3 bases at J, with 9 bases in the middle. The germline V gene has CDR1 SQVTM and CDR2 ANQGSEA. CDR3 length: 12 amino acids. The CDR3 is CSVGGLDTEAFF. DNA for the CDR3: TGCAGCGTTGGGGGGCTTGACACTGAAGCTTTCTTT.

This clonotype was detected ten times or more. CDR3: CASSLDSNEQFF. The CDR3 nucleotides read TGTGCCAGCAGCTTAGACAGCAATGAGCAGTTCTTC. The chain couples TRBV7-8 to TRBJ2-1; D is ambiguous. Trimming took off 1 base at V and 6 bases at J, with 4 bases between the two ends. CDR1 SGHVS and CDR2 FQNEAQ come from the germline V gene. This CDR3 is built from 12 residues.

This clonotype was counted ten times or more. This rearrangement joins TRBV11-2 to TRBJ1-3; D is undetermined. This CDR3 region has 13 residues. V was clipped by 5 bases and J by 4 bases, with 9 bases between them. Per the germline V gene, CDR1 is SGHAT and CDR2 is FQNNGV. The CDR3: CASSVHSGNTIYF. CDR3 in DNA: TGTGCCAGCAGCGTTCACAGCGGAAACACCATATATTTT.

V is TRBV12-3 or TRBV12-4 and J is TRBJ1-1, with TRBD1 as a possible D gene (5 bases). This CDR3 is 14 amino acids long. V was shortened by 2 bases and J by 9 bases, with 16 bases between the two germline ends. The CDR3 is CASSLRWAGGKAFF. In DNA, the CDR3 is TGTGCCAGCAGTTTAAGGTGGGCCGGGGGGAAAGCTTTCTTT.

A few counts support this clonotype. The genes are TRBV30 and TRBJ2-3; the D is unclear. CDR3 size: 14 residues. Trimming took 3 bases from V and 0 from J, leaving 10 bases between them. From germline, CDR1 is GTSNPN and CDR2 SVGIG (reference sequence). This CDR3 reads CAWRKFQSTDTQYF. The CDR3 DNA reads TGTGCCTGGAGGAAATTCCAGAGCACAGATACGCAGTATTTT.